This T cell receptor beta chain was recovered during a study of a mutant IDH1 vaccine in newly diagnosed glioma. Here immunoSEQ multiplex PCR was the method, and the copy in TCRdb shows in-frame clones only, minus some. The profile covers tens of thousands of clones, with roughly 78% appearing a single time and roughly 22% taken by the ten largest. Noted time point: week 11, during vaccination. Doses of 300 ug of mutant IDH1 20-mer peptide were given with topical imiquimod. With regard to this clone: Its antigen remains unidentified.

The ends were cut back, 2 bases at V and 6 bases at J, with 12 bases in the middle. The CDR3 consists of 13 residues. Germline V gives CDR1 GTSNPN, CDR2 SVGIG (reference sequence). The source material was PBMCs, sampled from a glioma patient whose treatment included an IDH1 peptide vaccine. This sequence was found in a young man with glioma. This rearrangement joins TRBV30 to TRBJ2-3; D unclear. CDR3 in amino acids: CAWSPEAGDTQYF. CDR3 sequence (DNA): TGTGCCTGGAGTCCTGAAGCTGGCGATACGCAGTATTTT.